Listed here are 31 T cell receptor beta chains from one sample, sequenced in a study of blood T cell repertoires in COVID-19. Generated by immunoSEQ multiplex PCR, the TCRdb table keeps only in-frame clones and is missing some. The data hold almost 90,000 clones, with 90% observed a single time. The sequenced sample was peripheral blood. Receptors originate from a man aged 18 to 35 with COVID-19, enrolled during active disease.

CDR3 in DNA: TGTGCCAGCAGCGACGACAGGGCAAGGAGTCAGCCCCAGCATTTT. Translation gives CASSDDRARSQPQHF. The chain has TRBV7-9 and TRBJ1-5; 7 nucleotides align to TRBD1. J was trimmed by 6 bases and V by 5 bases; bases with no gene match: 10. The CDR3 consists of 15 residues. Per the germline V gene, CDR1 is SEHNR and CDR2 is FQNEAQ (reference sequence).

Here the CDR3 reads CASSPTKTSGRESNEQFF. DNA for the CDR3: TGTGCCAGCAGCCCTACGAAAACTAGCGGGAGGGAAAGCAATGAGCAGTTCTTC. The chain couples TRBV7-8 to TRBJ2-1; 13 bases match TRBD2. The germline V gene has CDR1 SGHVS and CDR2 FQNEAQ. This CDR3 is 18 amino acids long. J was trimmed by 6 bases and V by 5 bases; bases with no gene match: 13.

The table lists this clone with a few counts. CDR3 coding DNA: TGTGCCAGCAGCGTAGGAGCATTCGATTCTGGAAACACCATATATTTT. Amino acid sequence: CASSVGAFDSGNTIYF. The gene calls are TRBV9 and TRBJ1-3; D gene ambiguous. CDR3 size: 16 residues. Trimming took off 0 bases at V and 1 base at J, with 11 bases between the two ends. CDR1 and CDR2 (germline): SGDLS, YYNGEE.

The V gene is TRBV24-1, the J gene TRBJ1-5, with D perhaps TRBD1 (6 bases). Germline V gene lookup returns CDR1 KGHDR and CDR2 SFDVKD. This CDR3 contains 14 residues. Trimming left V 4 bases short and J 7 bases short, with 13 bases between. This CDR3 is CATSDPGEEQPQHF. CDR3 nucleotide sequence: TGTGCCACCAGTGACCCAGGGGAAGAGCAGCCCCAGCATTTT.

The chain employs TRBV9 and TRBJ2-7, with D perhaps TRBD2 (7 bases). Germline CDR1 SGDLS, CDR2 YYNGEE. V lost 2 bases and J lost 2, with 14 bases in between. The CDR3 is 15 amino acids. CDR3 DNA sequence: TGTGCCAGCAGCGTGGGGAGGGACACCACCTACGAGCAGTACTTC. This codes for CASSVGRDTTYEQYF.

This clone was counted only a few times. The rearrangement uses TRBV9 and TRBJ2-7; D is perhaps TRBD2 (6 bases). Trimming removed 0 bases from V and 2 bases from J, with 9 bases in between. CDR1 is SGDLS and CDR2 is YYNGEE in the germline V gene. This CDR3 region has 14 residues. CDR3 bases: TGTGCCAGCAGCGTAGATAGCGGCCCCTACGAGCAGTACTTC. Its protein product is CASSVDSGPYEQYF.

In its sample, this clone was seen once. The J gene is TRBJ1-2, the V gene TRBV2; 10 positions agree with TRBD1. Germline V gives CDR1 SNHLY, CDR2 FYNNEI. J was trimmed by 8 bases and V by 8 bases; bases with no gene match: 8. The CDR3 extends over 13 amino acids. Written as DNA, the CDR3 is TGTGCCAGCTTAGGGACAGGGGTTCGGGGCTACACCTTC. Translated, it gives CASLGTGVRGYTF.

The chain carries TRBV7-2 and TRBJ1-2; 11 bases match TRBD1. This CDR3 region has 15 residues. The germline gives CDR1 SGHTA, CDR2 FQGNSA. With V trimmed by 5 bases and J by 5 bases, 7 bases remained unmatched. The CDR3 loop is CASSLTGQGVYGYTF. CDR3 nucleotides: TGTGCCAGCAGCCTCACGGGACAGGGGGTTTATGGCTACACCTTC.

The chain links TRBV4-1 to TRBJ2-7, with a tentative D call TRBD2 (5 bases). The CDR3 loop spans 14 amino acids. Trimming removed 0 bases at V and 7 bases at J, with 13 bases between. Per germline, CDR1 MGHRA and CDR2 YSYEKL. The CDR3 DNA sequence: TGCGCCAGCAGCCAAGATACCAGGCGAGGGGAGCAGTACTTC. Translation gives CASSQDTRRGEQYF.

The rearrangement joins TRBV28 to TRBJ2-7, with D possibly matching TRBD1 (6 bases). The CDR3 runs 16 residues. The germline CDR1 and CDR2 sequences are MDHEN and SYDVKM. With 5 bases removed from V and 3 bases from J, the gap between germline ends came to 20 bases. For the CDR3, the DNA is TGTGCCAGCAGTACCCACGGACAGTGGGGGCTCTACGAGCAGTACTTC. As protein: CASSTHGQWGLYEQYF.

This sequence joins TRBV5-1 and TRBJ2-1; D may be TRBD1 (6 bases). Trimming shortened V by 6 bases and J by 0 bases, and 13 bases separated the two germline ends. This CDR3 comprises 15 residues. Germline V CDR1 and CDR2: SGHRS, YFSETQ. The CDR3 sequence is CASTPQGYSYNEQFF. CDR3 in DNA: TGCGCCAGCACGCCACAGGGTTACTCCTACAATGAGCAGTTCTTC.

The gene calls are TRBV6-8 and TRBJ2-1, with TRBD1 identical over 8 bases. The V gene's germline CDR1 is MNHGY and CDR2 SAAAGT. This CDR3 is built from 17 residues. With 7 bases clipped from V and 5 bases from J, the junction kept 16 bases outside the gene matches. CDR3 bases: TGTGCCAGCACTTCCAGCACCACGGGACAGGTGAACAATGAGCAGTTCTTC. Translation gives CASTSSTTGQVNNEQFF.

V and J are TRBV7-9 and TRBJ1-5; 8 bases agree with TRBD1. Germline V gene data show CDR1 as SEHNR and CDR2 as FQNEAQ (reference sequence). This CDR3 is 14 amino acids long. Trimming cost V 5 bases and J 5 bases; bases outside gene matches: 5. Here the CDR3 reads CASSKDREDQPQHF. The CDR3 nucleotides read TGTGCCAGCAGCAAGGACAGGGAAGATCAGCCCCAGCATTTT.

The rearrangement links TRBV29-1 to TRBJ2-7, with D maybe TRBD2 (6 bases). CDR3 length: 15 amino acids. V gave up 0 bases and J gave up 1 base, with 13 bases separating them. Germline lookup yields CDR1 SQVTM and CDR2 ANQGSEA. The CDR3 sequence is CSVEDQGGMSYEQYF. DNA of the CDR3: TGCAGCGTTGAAGATCAGGGCGGGATGTCCTACGAGCAGTACTTC.

The chain carries TRBV7-3 and TRBJ2-3; D is perhaps TRBD1 (5 bases). The CDR3 runs to 16 residues. Germline V gene data show CDR1 as SGHTA and CDR2 as FQGTGA. Trimming took off 3 bases at V and 0 bases at J, with 13 bases between the two ends. This CDR3 is CASSLVRAGSTDTQYF. DNA of the CDR3: TGTGCCAGCAGCTTGGTCAGGGCTGGGAGCACAGATACGCAGTATTTT.

This sequence joins TRBV19 and TRBJ2-2, with D possibly TRBD2 on 6 matching bases. Per the germline V gene, CDR1 is LNHDA and CDR2 is SQIVND (reference sequence). This CDR3 spans 14 amino acids. The V end lost 8 bases, the J end lost 1 base, and 11 bases lay between the germline ends. The CDR3 loop is CASGPGENTGELFF. CDR3 DNA sequence: TGTGCCAGTGGCCCGGGGGAGAACACCGGGGAGCTGTTTTTT.

V and J are TRBV5-1 and TRBJ2-7; 9 nucleotides agree with TRBD1. The CDR3 runs to 14 residues. CDR1 SGHRS and CDR2 YFSETQ come from the germline V gene. Germline trimming cut 4 bases from V and 6 bases from J; bases unmatched to any gene: 8. DNA for the CDR3: TGCGCCAGCAGCCTACGGACAGGGGACAGCGAGCAGTACTTC. It specifies CASSLRTGDSEQYF.

This chain uses TRBV3-1 (or the pseudogene TRBV3-2) with TRBJ2-1; 13 bases agree with TRBD2. Germline V gives CDR1 LGHDT, CDR2 YNNKEL (reference sequence). With V trimmed by 4 bases and J by 0 bases, 3 bases remained unmatched. CDR3 length: 17 residues. Here the CDR3 reads CASSPTSGRDSYNEQFF. CDR3 nucleotide sequence: TGTGCCAGCAGCCCCACTAGCGGGAGGGACTCCTACAATGAGCAGTTCTTC.

CDR3 region: CASSSTRGSRALHF. The DNA for the CDR3 is TGTGCCAGCAGTTCCACCAGGGGAAGTCGGGCCCTCCACTTT. The chain combines TRBV6-5 with TRBJ1-6, with D perhaps matching TRBD1 (6 bases). Trimming took 4 bases from V and 14 from J, leaving 18 bases between them. CDR3 length equals 14 residues. The germline gives CDR1 MNHEY, CDR2 SVGAGI.

The chain links TRBV7-8 to TRBJ2-7, with TRBD2 as a possible D gene (5 bases). This CDR3 spans 15 amino acids. The germline CDR1 and CDR2 sequences are SGHVS and FQNEAQ. Trimming removed 0 bases at V and 0 bases at J, with 9 bases between. CDR3: CASSLAGGSSYEQYF. CDR3 DNA: TGTGCCAGCAGCTTAGCCGGTGGGAGCTCCTACGAGCAGTACTTC.

The chain employs TRBV9 and TRBJ2-7; tentatively, D is TRBD2 (6 bases). Trimming cost V 3 bases and J 2 bases, with 18 bases left between them. CDR3 length: 16 amino acids. Germline CDR1 is SGDLS and CDR2 is YYNGEE. CDR3 sequence (DNA): TGTGCCAGCAGCGACTCCCTTGGCGGGGCAACCTACGAGCAGTACTTC. It is translated as CASSDSLGGATYEQYF.

This chain connects TRBV2 to TRBJ2-7, with 7 bases lining up with TRBD1. V gave up 6 bases and J gave up 0 bases; unmatched junction bases: 5. CDR1 SNHLY and CDR2 FYNNEI come from the germline V gene. The CDR3 spans 14 residues. CDR3 DNA: TGTGCCAGCAGGCCCCGGGACAGCTCCTACGAGCAGTACTTC. It encodes CASRPRDSSYEQYF. Supplemented by reference TRBV2 and TRBJ2-7, the full variable domain reads EPEVTQTPSHQVTQMGQEVILRCVPISNHLYFYWYRQILGQKVEFLVSFYNNEISEKSEIFDDQFSVERPDGSNFTLKIRSTKLEDSAMYFCASRPRDSSYEQYFGPGTRLTVT.

This chain joins TRBV21-1 and TRBJ1-1; TRBD1, the table's D call, lacks a check against the DNA. TRBV21-1 is shown as a pseudogene. The CDR3 runs to 17 residues. DNA of the CDR3: TGTGCCAGCAGCAAAGAAGTGGTGGACAGGGGACACACTGAAGCTTTCTTT. It codes for CASSKEVVDRGHTEAFF.

The chain carries TRBV6-2 or TRBV6-3 and TRBJ2-7; D may be TRBD2 (6 bases). Germline values: CDR1 MNHEY, CDR2 SVGEGT. Trimming left V 2 bases short and J 4 bases short, with 15 bases between. The CDR3 totals 15 residues. The CDR3 DNA is TGTGCCAGCAGTTACACGGACGGGGGTGTATACGAGCAGTACTTC. Translated: CASSYTDGGVYEQYF.

V gene TRBV5-4 combines with J gene TRBJ2-1; possibly TRBD2 for D (5 bases). The CDR3 runs 16 residues. The V gene's germline CDR1 is SGHNT and CDR2 YYREEE (reference sequence). V lost 3 bases, J lost 0 bases, and 13 bases lay in between. The CDR3 coding sequence is TGTGCCAGCAGCTCGGGGTCTGGCCGCTCCTACAATGAGCAGTTCTTC. Translation: CASSSGSGRSYNEQFF.

This chain uses TRBV27 with TRBJ2-7; a possible D gene is TRBD1 (6 bases). The CDR3 is 16 residues long. CDR1 is MNHEY and CDR2 is SMNVEV in the germline V gene (reference sequence). V was shortened by 6 bases and J by 0 bases, with 18 bases between the two germline ends. In nucleotides, the CDR3 is TGTGCCAGCAGCCCATGGCGAGGGGGTATCTCCTACGAGCAGTACTTC. Protein: CASSPWRGGISYEQYF.

CDR3 in DNA: TGCAGCGTTGAAGCCAGGGGCCTAGCCAAAAACATTCAGTACTTC. It encodes CSVEARGLAKNIQYF. V usage is TRBV29-1 and J usage is TRBJ2-4; weak D call: TRBD1 (6 bases). V was clipped by 1 base and J by 0 bases, with 10 bases between them. The CDR3 runs 15 residues. From germline, CDR1 is SQVTM and CDR2 ANQGSEA. The whole variable domain, filled in from reference TRBV29-1 and TRBJ2-4, reads SAVISQKPSRDICQRGTSLTIQCQVDSQVTMMFWYRQQPGQSLTLIATANQGSEATYESGFVIDKFPISRPNLTFSTLTVSNMSPEDSSIYLCSVEARGLAKNIQYFGAGTRLSVL.

The J gene is TRBJ1-2, the V gene TRBV5-5; TRBD1 matches 7 bases. J gave up 2 bases and V 5 bases, and 3 bases lay outside the gene matches. The CDR3 is 13 residues long. The germline V gene has CDR1 SGHKS and CDR2 YYEKEE (reference sequence). The chain's CDR3 is CASRLQGNYGYTF. CDR3 nucleotide sequence: TGTGCCAGCAGACTACAGGGGAACTATGGCTACACCTTC.

The CDR3 DNA reads as TGTGCCAGCAGCCCGAGGGTTAGCGGAAACAATGAGCAGTTCTTC. Protein: CASSPRVSGNNEQFF. The V call is TRBV13, the J call TRBJ2-1; TRBD2 is a possible D gene (6 bases). The CDR3 totals 15 residues. Trimming shortened V by 5 bases and J by 5 bases, and 16 bases separated the two germline ends. Germline V gene sequence: CDR1 PRHDT, CDR2 FYEKMQ (reference sequence).

The J gene is TRBJ1-2, the V gene TRBV19; TRBD1 matches 7 bases. The CDR3 runs to 15 residues. Germline V gene data show CDR1 as LNHDA and CDR2 as SQIVND (reference sequence). V gave up 6 bases and J gave up 0 bases; unmatched junction bases: 7. The CDR3 DNA sequence: TGTGCCAGTAGGGTCGGGGACAGTCCTAACTATGGCTACACCTTC. Translation: CASRVGDSPNYGYTF.

The chain recombines TRBV11-2 with TRBJ2-7; D not resolved. Germline assignment: CDR1 SGHAT and CDR2 FQNNGV. The CDR3 is made up of 12 amino acids. V lost 4 bases, J lost 0 bases, and 4 bases lay in between. CDR3 sequence: CASSYSSYEQYF. For the CDR3, the DNA is TGTGCCAGCAGCTACAGCTCCTACGAGCAGTACTTC. Full variable domain (missing parts from reference TRBV11-2 and TRBJ2-7): EAGVAQSPRYKIIEKRQSVAFWCNPISGHATLYWYQQILGQGPKLLIQFQNNGVVDDSQLPKDRFSAERLKGVDSTLKIQPAKLEDSAVYLCASSYSSYEQYFGPGTRLTVT.